These 15 T cell receptor beta chains originate from one sample sequenced in a study of T-cell memory formation after mild COVID-19. TCRdb passed the 5' RACE reads through MiXCR, listing each CDR3 protein once. Found here are hundreds of thousands of distinct CDR3 sequences, about a fifth of them singletons; the top ten hold roughly 8.3%. Sequencing was performed on PBMCs or a T cell subset sorted from them (not recorded which). The receptors here all came from an adult woman who had mild COVID-19 (a few samples of this study predate the infection). Cell type and time point are not known.

The J gene is TRBJ2-1, the V gene TRBV25-1, with D tentatively TRBD1 or TRBD2 (6 bases each). CDR3 length: 15 amino acids. Deletions cut 3 bases from V and 2 bases from J, with 11 bases between. Germline V gene data show CDR1 as MGHDK and CDR2 as SYGVNS. In nucleotides, the CDR3 is TGTGCCAGCAGTGACAGGGGAGGAACCTACAATGAGCAGTTCTTC. This sequence encodes CASSDRGGTYNEQFF.

A few counts support this clonotype. An end of the junction does not agree with germline; a read error may underlie this. The rearrangement joins TRBV7-7 to TRBJ2-1; 8 nucleotides match TRBD2. CDR3 length: 14 residues. Germline CDR1 is SSHAT and CDR2 is FNYEAQ (reference sequence). The CDR3: CASSFGAGDNEQFF. CDR3 bases: TGTGCTAGCAGCTTCGGAGCGGGAGACAATGAGCAGTTCTTC.

This clonotype came up a few times. This chain joins TRBV11-2 and TRBJ2-3, with D possibly being TRBD1 or TRBD2 (5 bases each). Trimming shortened V by 3 bases and J by 3 bases, and 10 bases separated the two germline ends. Germline V gene data show CDR1 as SGHAT and CDR2 as FQNNGV. The CDR3 runs to 14 residues. The CDR3 here is CASSFEGSTDTQYF. The CDR3 coding sequence is TGTGCCAGCAGCTTCGAGGGGAGTACAGATACGCAGTATTTT.

The J gene is TRBJ2-5, the V gene TRBV5-1, with 7 bases that match TRBD1. The trim removed 1 base at V and 5 bases at J, leaving 2 bases unmatched. This CDR3 region has 13 residues. The germline gives CDR1 SGHRS, CDR2 YFSETQ. CDR3 in DNA: TGCGCCAGCAGCTTGACAGGGGATGAGACCCAGTACTTC. Translating gives CASSLTGDETQYF.

The sample holds a few counts of this clonotype. The chain combines TRBV7-8 with TRBJ1-2, with D unclear. The CDR3 contains 13 residues. Germline V gene data show CDR1 as SGHVS and CDR2 as FQNEAQ. The V end lost 2 bases, the J end lost 5 bases, and 9 bases lay between the germline ends. The CDR3 DNA is TGTGCCAGCAGCTTACGGGTCCTTTATGGCTACACCTTC. This encodes CASSLRVLYGYTF.

This clonotype was observed many times. The V and J genes are TRBV7-3 and TRBJ2-3; maybe TRBD2 (6 bases). CDR3 length: 14 amino acids. Per germline, CDR1 SGHTA and CDR2 FQGTGA. V lost 3 bases, J lost 3 bases, and 10 bases lay in between. Here the CDR3 reads CASSFLGGTDTQYF. The CDR3 nucleotides are TGTGCCAGCAGCTTCCTGGGGGGTACAGATACGCAGTATTTT.

Ten or more counts support this clonotype. The chain couples TRBV14 to TRBJ2-1; 7 nucleotides match TRBD2. The CDR3 totals 17 residues. V dropped 0 bases and J dropped 4; count of bases not matched to a gene: 9. Per the germline V gene, CDR1 is SGHDN and CDR2 is FVKESK. This CDR3 is CASSQDIGRFSYNEQFF. CDR3 DNA: TGTGCCAGCAGCCAAGATATCGGGAGGTTTTCTTACAATGAGCAGTTCTTC. Full variable domain (missing parts from reference TRBV14 and TRBJ2-1): EAGVTQFPSHSVIEKGQTVTLRCDPISGHDNLYWYRRVMGKEIKFLLHFVKESKQDESGMPNNRFLAERTGGTYSTLKVQPAELEDSGVYFCASSQDIGRFSYNEQFFGPGTRLTVL.

This clonotype occurred a few times. The chain couples TRBV12-3 or TRBV12-4 to TRBJ1-6; possibly TRBD1 for D (6 bases). V was clipped by 10 bases and J by 4 bases, with 17 bases between them. CDR3 length: 15 residues. The CDR3 loop reads CATPRQDPYNSPLHF. CDR3 DNA sequence: TGTGCCACCCCGAGACAGGATCCGTATAATTCACCCCTCCACTTT.

This rearrangement joins TRBV4-3 to TRBJ2-7, with no clear D. The V gene's germline CDR1 is LGHNA and CDR2 YSLEER. The CDR3 covers 13 residues. V dropped 4 bases and J dropped 0 bases, with 7 bases sitting between them. For the CDR3, the DNA is TGCGCCAGCAGCCCGCGACACTCCTACGAGCAGTACTTC. Its translation is CASSPRHSYEQYF.

The rearrangement links TRBV12-3 or TRBV12-4 to TRBJ1-3; D is perhaps TRBD1 (6 bases). The CDR3 sequence is 15 residues long. The V end was cut by 3 bases, the J end by 4 bases, with 13 bases between. The CDR3 reads CASSFGGARGNTIYF. CDR3 nucleotides: TGTGCCAGCAGTTTTGGGGGCGCGAGGGGAAACACCATATATTTT.

This rearrangement joins TRBV5-5 to TRBJ1-2; no reliable D call. CDR1 and CDR2 from the germline V gene are SGHKS and YYEKEE (reference sequence). The V and J ends lost 0 bases and 1 base respectively, with 19 bases between them. The CDR3 is 18 amino acids. As DNA, the CDR3 is TGTGCCAGCAGCTTGGGTGATACTGCCACACAGTATAACTATGGCTACACCTTC. It is translated as CASSLGDTATQYNYGYTF.

V and J are TRBV5-1 and TRBJ2-2, with TRBD1 identical over 9 bases. This CDR3 contains 16 residues. V was pared by 0 bases and J by 3 bases, with 3 bases of the junction left unmatched. Germline V CDR1 and CDR2: SGHRS, YFSETQ. CDR3 nucleotide sequence: TGCGCCAGCAGCTTGGGACAGGGGGGATACACCGGGGAGCTGTTTTTT. It translates to CASSLGQGGYTGELFF. Full variable domain (missing parts from reference TRBV5-1 and TRBJ2-2): KAGVTQTPRYLIKTRGQQVTLSCSPISGHRSVSWYQQTPGQGLQFLFEYFSETQRNKGNFPGRFSGRQFSNSRSEMNVSTLELGDSALYLCASSLGQGGYTGELFFGEGSRLTVL.

This clonotype was observed a few times. This chain links TRBV12-3 or TRBV12-4 with TRBJ2-1; D call uncertain. The germline V and J ends were trimmed by 1 base and 4 bases, with 11 bases remaining between them. The CDR3 is made up of 15 amino acids. CDR3 sequence reads: CASSLGRDSYNEQFF. CDR3 nucleotide sequence: TGTGCCAGCAGTTTAGGACGAGATTCGTACAATGAGCAGTTCTTC.

This clonotype was recorded only once. The chain employs TRBV2 and TRBJ2-1; TRBD2 might be the D (6 bases). The germline V gene has CDR1 SNHLY and CDR2 FYNNEI. Between the trimmed V and J ends, which lost 7 bases and 8 bases, there was a span of 12 bases. The CDR3 is made up of 12 amino acids. The CDR3 DNA sequence: TGTGCCAGCACCCGGGAGAGTTATGAGCAGTTCTTC. It codes for CASTRESYEQFF. Looking up the rest from reference TRBV2 and TRBJ2-1 gives the full variable domain: EPEVTQTPSHQVTQMGQEVILRCVPISNHLYFYWYRQILGQKVEFLVSFYNNEISEKSEIFDDQFSVERPDGSNFTLKIRSTKLEDSAMYFCASTRESYEQFFGPGTRLTVL.

The sample holds a few counts of this clonotype. The genes are TRBV15 and TRBJ1-1; 8 bases match TRBD1. CDR3 length: 14 residues. Per germline, CDR1 LNHNV and CDR2 YYDKDF (reference sequence). V shed 5 bases, J shed 11 bases, and the junction held 13 bases outside the gene matches. CDR3 sequence (DNA): TGTGCCACCAGCTCGCGGGGGCAGGGGGCGCTGGCTTTCTTT. The encoded protein is CATSSRGQGALAFF. Using reference TRBV15 and TRBJ1-1 for the parts outside the CDR3, the full variable domain is DAMVIQNPRYQVTQFGKPVTLSCSQTLNHNVMYWYQQKSSQAPKLLFHYYDKDFNNEADTPDNFQSRRPNTSFCFLDIRSPGLGDTAMYLCATSSRGQGALAFFGQGTRLTVV.